One and the same sample provided the 29 T cell receptor beta chains below, sequenced in a study of identical twins. TCRdb called the 5' RACE reads again in MiXCR, with one record for every CDR3 protein. This table has under 350,000 distinct CDR3 sequences, over 8.5% appearing once. The same sample was also used in a study of yellow fever vaccine responses in identical twins.

The specimen was CD8+ T cells sorted from blood. The receptors originated from a woman between 18 and 30 years old in good health.

The table lists this clonotype with many counts. The rearrangement uses TRBV20-1 and TRBJ2-7; 10 nucleotides line up with TRBD1. CDR1 is DFQATT, CDR2 SNEGSKA, per germline (reference sequence). V gave up 6 bases and J gave up 6 bases; unmatched junction bases: 5. This CDR3 has 12 amino acids. DNA for the CDR3: TGCAGTGCCGGGACAGGGGAGGTCGAGCAGTACTTC. Translating it yields CSAGTGEVEQYF.

The sample holds many counts of this clonotype. The CDR3 region has the DNA TGTGCCACCAGTGATTCGGACTCCTACAATGAGCAGTTCTTC. Translating it yields CATSDSDSYNEQFF. V and J are TRBV24-1 and TRBJ2-1, with D unresolved. Trimming pared 2 bases from V and 0 bases from J, leaving 4 bases between. This CDR3 comprises 14 residues. The germline V gene has CDR1 KGHDR and CDR2 SFDVKD.

The table lists this clonotype with a few counts. The CDR3: CASSQEPSGANVLTF. DNA for the CDR3: TGCGCCAGCAGCCAAGAGCCCTCTGGGGCCAACGTCCTGACTTTC. The rearrangement links TRBV4-1 to TRBJ2-6, with no clear D. Germline V gene data show CDR1 as MGHRA and CDR2 as YSYEKL. This CDR3 comprises 15 residues. The V end lost 0 bases, the J end lost 0 bases, and 3 bases lay between the germline ends.

The chain employs TRBV27 and TRBJ2-1; D is perhaps TRBD1 (6 bases). Germline-derived CDR1 and CDR2 are MNHEY and SMNVEV (reference sequence). The CDR3 spans 14 residues. V lost 5 bases and J 4 bases, leaving 12 bases between the germline ends. CDR3 nucleotides: TGTGCCAGCAGTGGGCTGGACAGTTACAATGAGCAGTTCTTC. Translating it yields CASSGLDSYNEQFF.

This clonotype was counted between two and nine times. The chain employs TRBV30 and TRBJ2-7, with 9 bases lining up with TRBD1. The CDR3 length is 12 residues. CDR1 and CDR2 from the germline V gene are GTSNPN and SVGIG (reference sequence). Trimming took 6 bases from V and 5 from J; bases not matched to a gene: 5. CDR3 sequence: CACWTGANEQYF. CDR3 nucleotide sequence: TGTGCCTGTTGGACAGGGGCGAACGAGCAGTACTTC.

The genes are TRBV9 and TRBJ2-2; D gene uncertain. This CDR3 has 15 amino acids. Germline CDR1 is SGDLS and CDR2 is YYNGEE. V dropped 1 base and J dropped 2 bases, with 9 bases sitting between them. CDR3 loop: CASSVWVVNTGELFF. The CDR3 coding sequence is TGTGCCAGCAGCGTATGGGTAGTAAACACCGGGGAGCTGTTTTTT.

Ten or more counts support this clonotype. This chain uses TRBV28 with TRBJ2-7; 7 bases agree with TRBD1. J was trimmed by 0 bases and V by 4 bases; bases with no gene match: 9. The CDR3 sequence is 16 residues long. Germline V gives CDR1 MDHEN, CDR2 SYDVKM. CDR3: CASSSNWDSISYEQYF. The CDR3 bases are TGTGCCAGCAGTTCGAACTGGGACAGTATCTCCTACGAGCAGTACTTC.

This clonotype has only one observation. The chain employs TRBV6-1 and TRBJ2-5, with D unresolved. Germline V gives CDR1 MNHNS, CDR2 SASEGT. The CDR3 sequence is 15 residues long. The germline V and J ends were trimmed by 2 bases and 4 bases, with 14 bases remaining between them. CDR3: CASSEQDQGPETQYF. CDR3 DNA sequence: TGTGCCAGCAGTGAACAGGACCAAGGTCCAGAGACCCAGTACTTC.

This clonotype turned up a few times. The rearrangement links TRBV19 to TRBJ2-1; 8 bases align to TRBD2. The ends lost 4 bases at V and 9 bases at J; junction bases unmatched: 5. This CDR3 contains 13 residues. CDR1 is LNHDA and CDR2 is SQIVND in the germline V gene (reference sequence). The CDR3 nucleotides are TGTGCCAGTAGTACCCCAGCGGGGGCTGAGCAGTTCTTC. Amino acid sequence: CASSTPAGAEQFF.

In its sample, this clonotype was seen a few times. CDR3 coding DNA: TGCAGTGCTCGCCGGGAGAACACAGATACGCAGTATTTT. This translates into CSARRENTDTQYF. V is TRBV20-1 and J is TRBJ2-3; a weak D match, TRBD2 (6 bases). The V gene lost 5 bases and the J gene lost 2 bases, with 11 bases spanning the gap. The CDR3 runs 13 residues. Germline loops: CDR1 DFQATT, CDR2 SNEGSKA (reference sequence).

The sample holds a few counts of this clonotype. V gene TRBV9 combines with J gene TRBJ2-7, with unresolved D. CDR1 is SGDLS and CDR2 is YYNGEE in the germline V gene. The CDR3 is made up of 16 amino acids. Trimming took 1 base from V and 7 from J, leaving 21 bases between them. The CDR3 DNA reads TGTGCCAGCAGCGTAAGAAGGGTGGCCGCCCCGGAGGAGCAGTACTTC. Translating gives CASSVRRVAAPEEQYF. The variable domain in full, with the rest retrieved from reference TRBV9 and TRBJ2-7, is DSGVTQTPKHLITATGQRVTLRCSPRSGDLSVYWYQQSLDQGLQFLIQYYNGEERAKGNILERFSAQQFPDLHSELNLSSLELGDSALYFCASSVRRVAAPEEQYFGPGTRLTVT.

Many counts were recorded for this clonotype. V and J are TRBV7-9 and TRBJ2-7, with D tentatively TRBD1 (6 bases). Germline V gene sequence: CDR1 SEHNR, CDR2 FQNEAQ (reference sequence). The CDR3 runs 14 residues. Deletions cut 6 bases from V and 3 bases from J, with 15 bases between. DNA for the CDR3: TGTGCCAGCAGTATTACAGGGAATAGCTACGAGCAGTACTTC. It specifies CASSITGNSYEQYF.

This clonotype appeared a few times. The rearrangement links TRBV24-1 to TRBJ2-1; D is possibly TRBD1 or TRBD2 (6 bases each). The CDR3 is 14 residues long. V lost 7 bases, J lost 10 bases, and 19 bases lay in between. Germline V CDR1 and CDR2: KGHDR, SFDVKD. The CDR3 region has the DNA TGTGCCACCAGGGGCGATAGGGGGGCACAGGAGCAGTTCTTC. Residues: CATRGDRGAQEQFF.

This clonotype was observed many times. The chain carries TRBV27 and TRBJ2-7; D perhaps matches TRBD1 (5 bases). Per the germline V gene, CDR1 is MNHEY and CDR2 is SMNVEV (reference sequence). V gave up 5 bases and J gave up 3 bases, with 8 bases separating them. The CDR3 has 12 amino acids. The CDR3 here is CASSPTVYEQYF. CDR3 nucleotides: TGTGCCAGCAGTCCGACAGTCTACGAGCAGTACTTC.

The sample holds a few counts of this clonotype. The gene calls are TRBV29-1 and TRBJ1-3; D is unresolved. Germline V lookup: CDR1 SQVTM, CDR2 ANQGSEA. V was pared by 2 bases and J by 2 bases, with 7 bases between. CDR3 length: 13 residues. The CDR3 reads CSVESGTGNTIYF. CDR3 DNA: TGCAGCGTTGAATCGGGTACTGGAAACACCATATATTTT.

In this sample, this clonotype turned up a few times. The chain couples TRBV11-2 to TRBJ2-5; 8 nucleotides line up with TRBD2. V lost 4 bases and J lost 1; bases outside the gene matches: 14. This CDR3 comprises 18 residues. Per germline, CDR1 SGHAT and CDR2 FQNNGV. As DNA, the CDR3 is TGTGCCAGCAGCTCCCGCTCCAGCGGGAGTCGCTCCCAAGAGACCCAGTACTTC. Residues: CASSSRSSGSRSQETQYF.

CDR3 DNA: TGCAGCGTTGACTCGGCCGGGACAGGGGCGTTCTTC. Amino acids: CSVDSAGTGAFF. The chain uses TRBV29-1 and TRBJ2-1, with 10 bases matching TRBD1. Germline lookup yields CDR1 SQVTM and CDR2 ANQGSEA. With V trimmed by 3 bases and J by 15 bases, 8 bases remained unmatched. The CDR3 is 12 amino acids.

The V and J genes are TRBV6-1 and TRBJ1-3; D is ambiguous. Germline CDR1 and CDR2: MNHNS and SASEGT. The CDR3 totals 15 residues. The germline V and J ends were trimmed by 0 bases and 0 bases, with 6 bases remaining between them. The CDR3 sequence: CASSEARSSGNTIYF. The CDR3 nucleotides read TGTGCCAGCAGTGAAGCAAGGAGCTCTGGAAACACCATATATTTT.

This clonotype has a count of ten or more. V is TRBV12-3 or TRBV12-4 and J is TRBJ2-7; 11 bases map to TRBD1. CDR3 length: 13 amino acids. The junction had 3 bases not matched to a gene; V was cut back by 6 bases and J by 5 bases. CDR3 in DNA: TGTGCCAGCAGGGGACAGGGGGGCCACGAGCAGTACTTC. Amino acid sequence: CASRGQGGHEQYF.

The chain links TRBV6-5 to TRBJ2-1; tentatively, D is TRBD1 (6 bases). This CDR3 is 13 amino acids long. V was cut by 6 bases and J by 5 bases, with 11 bases left in between. CDR1 is MNHEY, CDR2 SVGAGI, per germline. In nucleotides, the CDR3 is TGTGCCAGCAGAGGGGGACGTCACAATGAGCAGTTCTTC. Encoded protein: CASRGGRHNEQFF.

The sample holds one count of this clonotype. The genes are TRBV4-3 and TRBJ2-5; 8 bases agree with TRBD2. This CDR3 comprises 18 residues. Germline V gene sequence: CDR1 LGHNA, CDR2 YSLEER. V shed 1 base and J 1 base; nucleotides not matched to a gene: 11. The CDR3 loop is CASSQVVGASGFQETQYF. In DNA form, the CDR3 reads TGCGCCAGCAGCCAAGTCGTAGGGGCTAGCGGGTTCCAAGAGACCCAGTACTTC.

This clonotype has ten or more counts. This chain joins TRBV12-3 or TRBV12-4 and TRBJ2-7, with unresolved D. Deletions cut 5 bases from V and 0 bases from J, with 11 bases between. The CDR3 covers 14 residues. CDR3 residues: CASSPELSSYEQYF. The CDR3, as DNA: TGTGCCAGCAGTCCGGAGCTGTCCTCCTACGAGCAGTACTTC.

This clonotype was seen ten or more times. V is TRBV25-1 and J is TRBJ2-7; TRBD1 aligns across 7 bases. The CDR3 has 16 residues. V lost 1 base and J lost 1; bases outside the gene matches: 7. Germline values: CDR1 MGHDK, CDR2 SYGVNS. CDR3 in amino acids: CASSEFAGTASYEQYF. CDR3 DNA: TGTGCCAGCAGTGAATTCGCCGGGACAGCGTCCTACGAGCAGTACTTC.

A note on this clonotype: A single base separates this from a much larger clone, so it may be a read error. The chain uses TRBV12-3 or TRBV12-4 and TRBJ2-6; weak D call: TRBD2 (6 bases). This CDR3 spans 15 amino acids. In nucleotides, the CDR3 is TGTACCAGCAGTTTGGAGGGCTCTGGGGCCAACGTCCTGACTTTC. Its translation: CTSSLEGSGANVLTF.

The table lists this clonotype with a few counts. The rearrangement joins TRBV6-4 to TRBJ2-1, with 7 bases lining up with TRBD2. The J segment lost 7 bases and the V segment lost 2 bases, leaving 8 bases of the junction unmatched. This CDR3 is 15 amino acids long. CDR1 is MRHNA, CDR2 SNTAGT, per germline. In DNA, the CDR3 is TGTGCCAGCAGTGACGGAGCGGGGTCAATGAATGAGCAGTTCTTC. Translation gives CASSDGAGSMNEQFF.

This clonotype has more than one count but fewer than ten. This CDR3 is CAISESLAGGYNEQFF. Here the CDR3 DNA reads TGTGCCATCAGTGAGTCTTTAGCGGGAGGTTACAATGAGCAGTTCTTC. The chain recombines TRBV10-3 with TRBJ2-1, with 10 nucleotides matching TRBD2. The V segment lost 0 bases and the J segment 4 bases; nucleotides outside the gene matches: 3. CDR3 size: 16 residues. Germline values: CDR1 ENHRY, CDR2 SYGVKD.

Of note for this clonotype: An end of the junction differs from the germline gene, which may be a read error. This chain joins TRBV4-3 and TRBJ2-5; D might be TRBD2 (5 bases). Germline V gives CDR1 LGHNA, CDR2 YSLEER. The CDR3 runs to 14 residues. CDR3 in DNA: TGCGCCAGCAGCCCCGCGGAGGATCAAGGGACCCAGTACTTC. Translation gives CASSPAEDQGTQYF.

CDR3 nucleotide sequence: TGTGCCAGCAGCCGCCCACTCGAGAACGAGCAGTTCTTC. Its translation is CASSRPLENEQFF. The genes are TRBV13 and TRBJ2-1, with unresolved D. Trimming stripped 5 bases from V and 10 bases from J, with 15 bases between. The CDR3 spans 13 residues. CDR1 PRHDT and CDR2 FYEKMQ come from the germline V gene (reference sequence).

The V and J genes are TRBV9 and TRBJ2-6; D gene ambiguous. Germline CDR1 and CDR2: SGDLS and YYNGEE. With 0 bases removed from V and 2 bases from J, the gap between germline ends came to 6 bases. The CDR3 loop spans 15 amino acids. The CDR3 coding sequence is TGTGCCAGCAGCGTAGATTTAACTGGGGCCAACGTCCTGACTTTC. It codes for CASSVDLTGANVLTF.